The rows below give T cell receptor beta chains drawn from one sample of a study of cytomegalovirus exposure and HLA in healthy donors. Only in-frame clones appear in the TCRdb table, and some are missing; sequencing was by immunoSEQ multiplex PCR. The data include some 120,000 clones; the top ten clones carry more than 3.5%. Sequencing input: PBMCs. The receptors here all came from a man aged 25-45 years in good health and CMV-seronegative. CDR3s leave out the opening cysteine and the closing phenylalanine or tryptophan.

j_call v_call cdr3_aa
TRBJ1-1 TRBV11-2 ASSLGENTEAF
TRBJ2-5 TRBV2 ASSEATGREETQY
TRBJ1-3 TRBV10-3 AISGWQGISGNTIY
TRBJ2-3 TRBV19 ASSIPRGSTDTQY
TRBJ1-1 TRBV5-5 ASSSEFTGAGTEAF
TRBJ1-1 TRBV6-1 ASSEDWGVNTEAF
TRBJ1-3 TRBV27 ASSLQGLGNTIY
TRBJ2-3 TRBV5-1 ASSISGGGGRDTQY
TRBJ2-2 TRBV5-1 ASTMGGQGPGELF
TRBJ1-2 TRBV5-1 ASSFKGGSNYGYT
TRBJ1-2 TRBV27 ASRKTGSVRGYT
TRBJ2-2 TRBV11-3 ASSPRDRVAGELF
TRBJ2-3 TRBV10-3 AITGTGRADTQY
TRBJ1-6 TRBV5-1 ASTSKGGEGFNSPLH
TRBJ2-1 TRBV7-7 ASSLLGANEQF
TRBJ2-7 TRBV7-2 ASSLVPFGGGLRYEQY
TRBJ1-1 TRBV29-1 SVELAGGAF
TRBJ2-7 TRBV19 ASSPPGTLNYEQY